This T cell receptor beta chain is drawn from a study of cytomegalovirus exposure and HLA in healthy donors. Germline CDR1 reads GTSNPN; CDR2 reads SVGIG (reference sequence). The CDR3 is made up of 14 amino acids. Trimming stripped 1 base from V and 4 bases from J, with 11 bases between. The PCR made use of 60 Vbeta and 13 Jbeta primers. TCRdb's copy holds only in-frame clones and misses some; the assay was immunoSEQ multiplex PCR. This sample yields some 70,000 clones, of which 60% to 75% are seen a single time; 12% to 15% belongs to the top ten. The sequence came from a male donor in good health and CMV-seropositive. The chain has TRBV30 and TRBJ1-5; possible D gene TRBD1, 5 bases. What was sequenced was PBMCs. Here the CDR3 reads CAWSEDMSNQPQHF. The CDR3 coding sequence is TGTGCCTGGAGTGAGGACATGAGTAATCAGCCCCAGCATTTT.